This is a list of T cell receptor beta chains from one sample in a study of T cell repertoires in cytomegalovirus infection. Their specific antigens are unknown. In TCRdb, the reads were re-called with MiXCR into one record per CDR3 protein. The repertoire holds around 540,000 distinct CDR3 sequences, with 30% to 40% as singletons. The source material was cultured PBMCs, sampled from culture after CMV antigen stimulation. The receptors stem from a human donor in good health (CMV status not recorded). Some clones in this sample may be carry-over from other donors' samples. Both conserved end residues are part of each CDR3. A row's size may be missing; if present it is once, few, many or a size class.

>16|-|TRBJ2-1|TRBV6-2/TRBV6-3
CASSYHPGTKYNEQFF
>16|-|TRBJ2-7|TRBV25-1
CASSEYERESPNEQYF
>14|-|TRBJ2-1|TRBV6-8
CASSPYGGVGEQFF
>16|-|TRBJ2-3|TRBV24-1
CATSDLIGDVGDTQYF
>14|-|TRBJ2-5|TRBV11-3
CASSLYTLKETQYF
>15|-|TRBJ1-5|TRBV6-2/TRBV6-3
CASNPDRGFDQPQHF
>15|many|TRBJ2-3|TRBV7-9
CASSSSGGSTDTQYF
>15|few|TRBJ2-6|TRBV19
CASTLGSSGANVLTF
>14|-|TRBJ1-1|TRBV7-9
CASSWTDMNTEAFF
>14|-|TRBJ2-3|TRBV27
CASSFWTGVDTQYF
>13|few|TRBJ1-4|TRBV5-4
CASSLGAGEKLFF
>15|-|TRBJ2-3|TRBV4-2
CASSQVTRGADTQYF
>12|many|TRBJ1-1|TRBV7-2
CASSSTALRAFF
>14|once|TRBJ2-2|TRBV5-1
CASSLDGGPGELFF
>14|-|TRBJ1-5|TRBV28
CASTKGGGWQPQHF
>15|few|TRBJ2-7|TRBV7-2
CASSPRLRESVEQYF
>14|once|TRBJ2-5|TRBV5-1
CASSFLTRQETQYF
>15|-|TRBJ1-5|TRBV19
CASSLRDSRNQPQHF
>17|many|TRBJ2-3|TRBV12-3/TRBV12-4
CASSPGVAGGSTDTQYF
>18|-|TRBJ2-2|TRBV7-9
CASSLSRFSASNTGELFF
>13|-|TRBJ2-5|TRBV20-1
CSARTSGRETQYF
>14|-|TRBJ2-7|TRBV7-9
CASSFGSTNDEQYF
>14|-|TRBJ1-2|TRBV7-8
CASSYRGIEYGYTF
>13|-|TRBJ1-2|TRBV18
CASSESRDYGYTF
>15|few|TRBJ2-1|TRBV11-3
CASSFQLAGPNEQFF
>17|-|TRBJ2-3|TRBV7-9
CASSLWPSGRGTDTQYF
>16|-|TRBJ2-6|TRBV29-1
CSARQGASSGANVLTF
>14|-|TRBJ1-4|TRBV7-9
CASSRGPKNEKLFF
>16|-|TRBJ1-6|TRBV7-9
CASSFTTSSYNSPLHF
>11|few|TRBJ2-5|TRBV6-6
CASSAGTRQYF